This T cell receptor (beta chain) appears in the sequencing data of a study of T cell clones after liver transplantation. Study at large: Three of the eight recipients were HCV-positive; the rest had non-autoimmune, non-viral transplant indications. General study findings and limits: A significant post-transplant drop in circulating graft-donor-reactive CD4 TCRbeta sequences occurred in most of the 8 subjects.

About this clone: The antigen is not known.

Sequenced by immunoSEQ multiplex PCR; TCRdb stores in-frame clones only, minus some. The data hold roughly 80,000 clones, with 82% observed a single time. The sample consisted of CD4+ T cells from blood, taken approximately 45 months after liver transplant. The TCR was taken from a human patient who received a liver transplant. Part of the T cell pool may stem from the graft donor.

CDR3 sequence: CSARTQETQYF. CDR3 nucleotide sequence: TGCAGTGCTAGGACCCAAGAGACCCAGTACTTC. This chain connects TRBV20-1 to TRBJ2-5; D is undetermined. V was clipped by 3 bases and J by 1 base, with 3 bases between them. CDR3 length: 11 amino acids. Germline V gene sequence: CDR1 DFQATT, CDR2 SNEGSKA (reference sequence).